This is a list of T cell receptor beta chains from one sample in a study of cytomegalovirus exposure and HLA in healthy donors. The assay was immunoSEQ multiplex PCR, and TCRdb's table has in-frame clones only and misses some. The table shows roughly 180,000 clones, with around 80% occurring only once. The material sequenced was PBMCs. These receptors were collected from a young man in good health and CMV-seropositive. Each CDR3 is given with its conserved first and last residue. The D gene is left open where the match is weak. Clone size is shown for a subset of rows, as once, few, many or a class of expanded clone.

cdr3_aa,cdr3_nt,clone_size,d_call,j_call,cdr3_length,v_call
CASSQVGDSGNTIYF,TGTGCCAGCAGTCAAGTCGGGGACTCTGGAAACACCATATATTTT,.,.,TRBJ1-3,15,TRBV7-9
CASSLQVSYEQYF,TGTGCCAGCAGCTTACAGGTTTCCTACGAGCAGTACTTC,.,.,TRBJ2-7,13,TRBV11-2
CASSLAARTSGNIQYF,TGTGCCAGCAGCTTAGCGGCAAGGACTAGCGGAAACATTCAGTACTTC,.,TRBD2,TRBJ2-4,16,TRBV11-2
CASSYGQTNEQFF,TGTGCCAGCAGCTACGGACAGACCAATGAGCAGTTCTTC,.,.,TRBJ2-1,13,TRBV5-6
CASSRGLRELFF,TGTGCCAGCAGCCGAGGTCTCCGGGAGCTGTTTTTT,once,.,TRBJ2-2,12,TRBV6-5
CASSPGQGVTGANVLTF,TGTGCCAGCAGTCCGGGACAGGGGGTGACTGGGGCCAACGTCCTGACTTTC,few,TRBD1,TRBJ2-6,17,TRBV27
CASSYGQGVSYEQYF,TGTGCCAGCAGTTACGGGCAGGGGGTCTCCTACGAGCAGTACTTC,.,TRBD1,TRBJ2-7,15,TRBV6-5
CASSLDEINYGYTF,TGCGCCAGCAGCTTGGACGAGATTAACTATGGCTACACCTTC,.,.,TRBJ1-2,14,TRBV5-1
CASHSRGRRTEAFF,TGTGCCAGTCATTCCAGGGGGCGACGAACTGAAGCTTTCTTT,.,TRBD1,TRBJ1-1,14,TRBV19
CASSLRRFQETQYF,TGTGCCAGCAGCCTCCGGCGGTTCCAAGAGACCCAGTACTTC,.,.,TRBJ2-5,14,TRBV11-2
CAISDLPDRGQETQYF,TGTGCCATCAGTGACCTCCCCGACAGGGGCCAAGAGACCCAGTACTTC,.,TRBD1,TRBJ2-5,16,TRBV10-3
CASSLPRSTDTQYF,TGCGCCAGCAGCTTGCCCAGGAGCACAGATACGCAGTATTTT,.,.,TRBJ2-3,14,TRBV5-1
CASSLRGGRGSPLHF,TGTGCCAGCAGCTTAAGAGGGGGAAGAGGATCACCCCTCCACTTT,.,.,TRBJ1-6,15,TRBV7-2
CASSQFNAGTGAETQYF,TGTGCCAGTAGCCAATTCAACGCCGGGACAGGGGCAGAGACCCAGTACTTC,.,TRBD1,TRBJ2-5,17,TRBV19
CASSAQTGQPQHF,TGTGCCAGCAGCGCCCAGACAGGACAGCCCCAGCATTTT,few,.,TRBJ1-5,13,TRBV9